This record looks at one TCR beta chain sequence and its context. What it binds is unknown. This sample is drawn from a study of PD-1 blockade in classical Hodgkin lymphoma. Germline CDR1 is MNHNS and CDR2 is SASEGT. The CDR3 spans 14 residues. V was pared by 3 bases and J by 4 bases, with 12 bases between. Study-wide results and caveats: Unlike CD8+ TCR diversity, which did not rise significantly by C4D1, CD4+ TCR diversity did. Complete responders started with a diversity level that resembled newly diagnosed patients at baseline.

Here immunoSEQ multiplex PCR was the method, and the copy in TCRdb shows in-frame clones only, minus some. Here the sample spans roughly 60,000 clones, more than 80% being singletons. Time point described: cycle 4 day 1 (C4D1), after 5 to 7 weeks of nivolumab. Each patient experienced a relapse that followed autologous stem cell transplantation, and brentuximab vedotin exposure varied. This sample comprised peripheral blood mononuclear cells (PBMCs), obtained before the fourth cycle of nivolumab. The chain links TRBV6-1 to TRBJ1-2, with a weak D call TRBD1 (5 bases). This sequence originates from a human donor with classical Hodgkin lymphoma. CDR3 coding DNA: TGTGCCAGCAGTGATGGGGACTTCGGCTATGGCTACACCTTC. The encoded protein is CASSDGDFGYGYTF.